This T cell receptor (beta chain) is drawn from a study of blood T cell repertoires in COVID-19. With 0 bases clipped from V and 6 bases from J, the junction kept 11 bases outside the gene matches. Germline lookup yields CDR1 MNHEY and CDR2 SMNVEV (reference sequence). The CDR3 is made up of 18 amino acids. Assignment of participants to cohorts was predicated upon participant-reported clinical history. Method: immunoSEQ multiplex PCR; TCRdb's copy keeps in-frame clones and lacks some. Found here are some 170,000 clones, around 84% of them singletons; the top ten hold 13% to 15%. The source of this sequence is a man aged 50 to 59 who had recovered from COVID-19. The chain joins TRBV27 to TRBJ1-6, with 7 bases aligning to TRBD1. Sample: PBMCs or T cells enriched from blood (not recorded which). This CDR3 reads CASSLSGAGRGLNSPLHF. The DNA of the CDR3 is TGTGCCAGCAGTTTATCGGGGGCGGGAAGGGGGCTTAATTCACCCCTCCACTTT.